What follows is one TCR beta chain and its context. The sample is drawn from a study of CD8 T cells in Susac syndrome. This CDR3 is built from 12 residues. The V gene's germline CDR1 is SGHTA and CDR2 FQGNSA. Trimming left V 2 bases short and J 5 bases short, with 6 bases between. When the RNA was reverse transcribed, random hexamers were used with an input of roughly 0.45 to 1 ug. The authors amplified TCR beta CDR3 across 54 Vbeta and 13 Jbeta using immunoSEQ multiplex PCR. Using its own MiXCR run on the immunoSEQ multiplex PCR reads, TCRdb lists one record per CDR3 protein. The table shows about 290,000 distinct CDR3 sequences, with around nine tenths occurring only once.

The sequence was obtained from a human donor with multiple sclerosis. The V and J genes are TRBV7-2 and TRBJ2-5; D remains ambiguous. Sequencing was performed on CD8+ T cells from PBMCs. CDR3: CASSLFWETQYF. The CDR3, as DNA: TGTGCCAGCAGCTTATTCTGGGAGACCCAGTACTTC.